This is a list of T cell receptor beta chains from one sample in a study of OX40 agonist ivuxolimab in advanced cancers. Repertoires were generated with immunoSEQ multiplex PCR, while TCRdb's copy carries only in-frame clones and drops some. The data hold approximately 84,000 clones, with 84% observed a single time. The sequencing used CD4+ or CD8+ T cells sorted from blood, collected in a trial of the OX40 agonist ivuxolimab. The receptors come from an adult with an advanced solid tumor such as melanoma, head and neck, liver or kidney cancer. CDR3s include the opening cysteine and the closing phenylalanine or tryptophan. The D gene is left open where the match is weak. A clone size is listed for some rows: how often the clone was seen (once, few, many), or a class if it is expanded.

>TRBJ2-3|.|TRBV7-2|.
TGTGCCAGCAGCCTCCAAGGGCCCAGTGTGGATACGCAGTATTTT
CASSLQGPSVDTQYF
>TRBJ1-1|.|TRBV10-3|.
TGTGCCATCAGTTCGGCCGGCTTAGGTGAAGCTTTCTTT
CAISSAGLGEAFF
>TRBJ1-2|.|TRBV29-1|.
TGCAGCGGGGGGACCAACTATGGCTACACCTTC
CSGGTNYGYTF
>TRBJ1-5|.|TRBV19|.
TGTGCCAGTAGTACCTATACAGGGCAGGATCAGCCCCAGCATTTT
CASSTYTGQDQPQHF
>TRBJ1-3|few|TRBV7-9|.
TGTGCCAGCAGCTCAAATCTCTCTGGAAACACCATATATTTT
CASSSNLSGNTIYF
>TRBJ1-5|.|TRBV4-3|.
TGCGCCAGCAGCCAGGAGGCAGGGATGGATCAGCCCCAGCATTTT
CASSQEAGMDQPQHF
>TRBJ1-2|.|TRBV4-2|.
TGTGCCAGCAGCCAAGGGGGACCGACCCCGTATGGCTACACCTTC
CASSQGGPTPYGYTF
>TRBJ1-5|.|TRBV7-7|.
TGTGCCAGCAGTTCTCGTTTAAATCAGCCCCAGCATTTT
CASSSRLNQPQHF
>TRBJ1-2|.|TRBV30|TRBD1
TGTGCCTGGAGTGTTCGACGATCCGGACAGGGTGTGCCTTTACATGGCTACACCTTC
CAWSVRRSGQGVPLHGYTF
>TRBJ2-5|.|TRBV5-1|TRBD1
TGCGCCAGCAGCTTAGAGGGACAGGGAGGAGAGACCCAGTACTTC
CASSLEGQGGETQYF
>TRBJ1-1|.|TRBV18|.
TGTGCCAGCTCACTAGGGGGGATGATGAACACTGAAGCTTTCTTT
CASSLGGMMNTEAFF
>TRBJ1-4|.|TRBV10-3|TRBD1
TGTGCCATCAGTGAGTCGAGGGGACAGGGGGCGACTAATGAAAAACTGTTTTTT
CAISESRGQGATNEKLFF
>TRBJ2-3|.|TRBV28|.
TGTGCCAGCAGACGATCAGAGACGCAGTATTTT
CASRRSETQYF
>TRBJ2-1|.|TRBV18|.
TGTGCCAGCTCACCCAGGGAGAATGAGCAGTTCTTC
CASSPRENEQFF
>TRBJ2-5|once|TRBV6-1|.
TGTGCCAGCAGTGAAGCTTCCTTTAGTCAGTTGGTGGAGACCCAGTACTTC
CASSEASFSQLVETQYF
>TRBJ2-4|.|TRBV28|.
TGTGCCAGCAGTTTAGGGGGGACGACCAAAAACATTCAGTACTTC
CASSLGGTTKNIQYF
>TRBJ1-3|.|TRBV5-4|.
TGTGCCAGCAGCTTTCAGGAAAGAGGGGGAAACACCATATATTTT
CASSFQERGGNTIYF
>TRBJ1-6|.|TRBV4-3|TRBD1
TGCGCCAGCAGCCAAGGGGGGACAGGGAATAATTCACCCCTCCACTTT
CASSQGGTGNNSPLHF
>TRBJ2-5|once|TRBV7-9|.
TGTGCCAGCAGCTTGGACTGGACAGAGACCCAGTACTTC
CASSLDWTETQYF
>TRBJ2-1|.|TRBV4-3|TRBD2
TGCGCCAGCAGCCAAGACGCTTGGGCGGGGGGATACAATGAGCAGTTCTTC
CASSQDAWAGGYNEQFF
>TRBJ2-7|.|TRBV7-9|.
TGTGCCAGCAGCTTAGACAGGGACAACGAGCAGTACTTC
CASSLDRDNEQYF
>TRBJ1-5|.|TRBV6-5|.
TGTGCCAGCAGTCGTGGACAGAGCAATCAGCCCCAGCATTTT
CASSRGQSNQPQHF
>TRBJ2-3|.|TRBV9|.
TGTGCCAGCAGCGTTCAGGACGAGAGCACGGATACGCAGTATTTT
CASSVQDESTDTQYF
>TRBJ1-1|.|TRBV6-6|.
TGTGCCAGCAGTCAAATATCAGACGAAGCTTTCTTT
CASSQISDEAFF
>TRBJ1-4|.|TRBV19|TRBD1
TGTGCCAGTAGTGTCCCACGACAGGGCGGAAAACTGTTTTTT
CASSVPRQGGKLFF
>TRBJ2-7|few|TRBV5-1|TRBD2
TGCGCCAGCAGCCTGACTAGCGGGGTTTTCTACGAGCAGTACTTC
CASSLTSGVFYEQYF
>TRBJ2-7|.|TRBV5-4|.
TGTGCCAGCAGCTCCCACGAGATGGAGCAGTACTTC
CASSSHEMEQYF